The rows below give T cell receptor beta chains drawn from one sample of a study of control samples from healthy donors and cancer patients. Sequencing was performed with immunoSEQ multiplex PCR; in TCRdb, only in-frame clones are kept and a portion is missing. The sample lists about 92,000 clones; 82% were seen once. Sequencing input: blood. The source of these receptors is a woman aged 55 to 70 in good health. Each CDR3 is given with its conserved first and last residue. Each record gives: J gene, clone size, CDR3 length, D gene, V gene, CDR3 protein, CDR3 DNA. A D gene is named only where the DNA matches it firmly. Expanded clones are given a class, and other clones once, few, many or no size at all.

TRBJ1-3,once,13,-,TRBV28,CASREGSGNTIYF,TGTGCCAGCCGTGAAGGGTCGGGAAACACCATATATTTT
TRBJ1-1,-,11,-,TRBV12-5,CASSRGTEAFF,TGTGCTAGTAGTCGAGGGACTGAAGCTTTCTTT
TRBJ1-5,-,15,-,TRBV5-1,CASSVVGSPGQPQHF,TGCGCCAGCAGCGTCGTGGGAAGCCCCGGTCAGCCCCAGCATTTT
TRBJ2-1,-,14,-,TRBV6-5,CAITTRVSYNEQFF,TGTGCCATTACGACCCGGGTCTCCTACAATGAGCAGTTCTTC
TRBJ1-5,-,15,TRBD1,TRBV9,CASARSGQGGQPQHF,TGTGCCAGCGCCCGCAGCGGACAGGGGGGTCAGCCCCAGCATTTT
TRBJ1-1,-,15,TRBD1,TRBV4-1,CASSQGTGPNTEAFF,TGCGCCAGCAGCCAAGGGACAGGGCCGAACACTGAAGCTTTCTTT
TRBJ2-7,-,14,-,TRBV6-5,CASSLDRASYEQYF,TGTGCCAGCTCCTTGGACCGGGCTTCCTACGAGCAGTACTTC
TRBJ2-3,few,14,-,TRBV2,CASSDRLSTDTQYF,TGTGCCAGCAGTGACAGATTGAGCACAGATACGCAGTATTTT
TRBJ1-1,-,15,TRBD1,TRBV5-6,CASSRDRGLGTEAFF,TGTGCCAGCAGCCGAGACAGGGGTTTGGGCACTGAAGCTTTCTTT
TRBJ2-1,-,15,TRBD2,TRBV18,CASSPNSGGANEQFF,TGTGCCAGCTCACCAAATAGCGGGGGGGCCAATGAGCAGTTCTTC
TRBJ1-3,-,13,-,TRBV12-3/TRBV12-4,CASSPISGNTIYF,TGTGCCAGCAGTCCCATTTCTGGAAACACCATATATTTT
TRBJ2-2,-,16,TRBD2,TRBV19,CASSVLRTSSTGELFF,TGTGCCAGTAGTGTTCTGAGGACTAGCAGCACCGGGGAGCTGTTTTTT
TRBJ2-3,-,14,-,TRBV29-1,CSVKPEGRSDTQYF,TGCAGCGTTAAACCCGAGGGACGATCAGATACGCAGTATTTT
TRBJ1-1,once,13,TRBD1,TRBV12-3/TRBV12-4,CASRGQAGTEAFF,TGTGCCAGCAGGGGACAGGCGGGGACTGAAGCTTTCTTT
TRBJ1-5,-,15,TRBD1,TRBV7-2,CASSYPGQGNQPQHF,TGTGCCAGCAGCTACCCGGGACAGGGGAATCAGCCCCAGCATTTT
TRBJ1-2,-,14,-,TRBV2,CASSGTEALYGYTF,TGTGCCAGCAGTGGGACTGAAGCCCTATATGGCTACACCTTC
TRBJ1-1,-,13,-,TRBV10-1,CASRDSMNTEAFF,TGCGCCAGCAGGGACAGCATGAACACTGAAGCTTTCTTT
TRBJ2-7,-,14,TRBD2,TRBV19,CASSAPGRPYEQYF,TGTGCCAGTAGTGCCCCCGGGAGGCCCTACGAGCAGTACTTC
TRBJ1-3,once,15,-,TRBV6-5,CASSLDSARGNTIYF,TGTGCCAGCAGTTTGGACAGCGCTCGAGGAAACACCATATATTTT
TRBJ2-3,few,18,-,TRBV5-1,CASSFTSPSRGDPDTQYF,TGCGCCAGCAGCTTCACGAGTCCTAGCAGGGGAGACCCAGATACGCAGTATTTT
TRBJ1-4,-,16,-,TRBV5-1,CASSLAVGATNEKLFF,TGCGCCAGCAGCTTGGCCGTGGGGGCAACTAATGAAAAACTGTTTTTT
TRBJ2-7,-,14,TRBD2,TRBV28,CASSVAGGQREQYF,TGTGCCAGCAGTGTAGCGGGAGGCCAGAGAGAGCAGTACTTC